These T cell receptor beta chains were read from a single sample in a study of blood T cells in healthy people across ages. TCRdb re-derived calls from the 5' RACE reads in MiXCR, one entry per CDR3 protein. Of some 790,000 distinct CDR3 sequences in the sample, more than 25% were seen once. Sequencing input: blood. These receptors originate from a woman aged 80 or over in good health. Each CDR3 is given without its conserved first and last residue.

CDR3aa: SARDGRGGTDTQY
v_gene: TRBV20-1
j_gene: TRBJ2-3

CDR3aa: ASSFGSVGASYEQY
v_gene: TRBV12-3/TRBV12-4
j_gene: TRBJ2-7

CDR3aa: ASSQGSWGGPDGYT
v_gene: TRBV3-1
j_gene: TRBJ1-2

CDR3aa: ASSQDWRGADYGYT
v_gene: TRBV4-3
j_gene: TRBJ1-2

CDR3aa: ASSQARTGVESPLH
v_gene: TRBV18
j_gene: TRBJ1-6

CDR3aa: AWTPPWRGAGYGYT
v_gene: TRBV30
j_gene: TRBJ1-2

CDR3aa: ASSGPARTDTQY
v_gene: TRBV7-2
j_gene: TRBJ2-3

CDR3aa: ASSQGWGINEQF
v_gene: TRBV3-1
j_gene: TRBJ2-1

CDR3aa: ASSFTAQPQH
v_gene: TRBV5-8
j_gene: TRBJ1-5

CDR3aa: ASSAPHRGLAWSSYNEQF
v_gene: TRBV21-1
j_gene: TRBJ2-1

CDR3aa: ASSSPGQGRYEQY
v_gene: TRBV27
j_gene: TRBJ2-7

CDR3aa: ASSSYYSGANVLT
v_gene: TRBV11-2
j_gene: TRBJ2-6

CDR3aa: ASSPPGLALDTQY
v_gene: TRBV7-9
j_gene: TRBJ2-3

CDR3aa: ASTFPVGNIQY
v_gene: TRBV7-9
j_gene: TRBJ2-4

CDR3aa: SATYHRGTTEAF
v_gene: TRBV20-1
j_gene: TRBJ1-1

CDR3aa: ASIGGGRNEQF
v_gene: TRBV28
j_gene: TRBJ2-1

CDR3aa: ASSLDRVRYEQY
v_gene: TRBV7-9
j_gene: NA

CDR3aa: ASGQGGIGQPQH
v_gene: TRBV12-3/TRBV12-4
j_gene: TRBJ1-5

CDR3aa: GARTGLTTGSPLH
v_gene: TRBV20-1
j_gene: TRBJ1-6

CDR3aa: ASSLVSQGMGGEQY
v_gene: TRBV5-6
j_gene: TRBJ2-7

CDR3aa: SARDGYLGSGGTDTQY
v_gene: TRBV20-1
j_gene: TRBJ2-3

CDR3aa: SASPTSDKEGY
v_gene: TRBV20-1
j_gene: TRBJ2-7

CDR3aa: ASSPLSGTGNGQPQH
v_gene: TRBV6-1
j_gene: TRBJ1-5

CDR3aa: ASSEWRGPIQY
v_gene: TRBV25-1
j_gene: TRBJ2-4

CDR3aa: ASSRGGVDTQY
v_gene: TRBV7-2
j_gene: TRBJ2-3

CDR3aa: ATSRDRQDYGAF
v_gene: TRBV15
j_gene: TRBJ1-1

CDR3aa: ASSLRSPTSVPGELF
v_gene: TRBV5-1
j_gene: TRBJ2-2

CDR3aa: ASSLYRVNTGELF
v_gene: TRBV11-2
j_gene: TRBJ2-2

CDR3aa: ASSLELAGIYNEQF
v_gene: TRBV7-9
j_gene: TRBJ2-1

CDR3aa: ASSLQGGREQF
v_gene: TRBV12-3/TRBV12-4
j_gene: TRBJ2-1

CDR3aa: SAFLSGSSYNEQF
v_gene: TRBV20-1
j_gene: TRBJ2-1

CDR3aa: ASSLGDRLSNTEAF
v_gene: TRBV7-2
j_gene: TRBJ1-1

CDR3aa: ASSYGLGTEAF
v_gene: TRBV6-2/TRBV6-3
j_gene: TRBJ1-1

CDR3aa: ASNFRTAYEQY
v_gene: TRBV12-3/TRBV12-4
j_gene: TRBJ2-7

CDR3aa: SVGGGLSNQPQH
v_gene: TRBV20-1
j_gene: TRBJ1-5

CDR3aa: AIRDRDGETQY
v_gene: TRBV10-3
j_gene: TRBJ2-5

CDR3aa: ASSPSWTGSWEKLF
v_gene: TRBV4-1
j_gene: TRBJ1-4

CDR3aa: ATSRAGLAHEQF
v_gene: TRBV15
j_gene: TRBJ2-1

CDR3aa: ASSMDTTWGTEAF
v_gene: TRBV2
j_gene: TRBJ1-1

CDR3aa: ASSREQPSNQPQH
v_gene: TRBV18
j_gene: TRBJ1-5

CDR3aa: ASSPQRGGGYGYT
v_gene: TRBV7-2
j_gene: TRBJ1-2

CDR3aa: ASSLAGGQSFQETQY
v_gene: TRBV5-1
j_gene: NA

CDR3aa: ASRLGQGTIKGYT
v_gene: TRBV12-3/TRBV12-4
j_gene: TRBJ1-2

CDR3aa: ASSPKIGTDTQY
v_gene: TRBV7-9
j_gene: TRBJ2-3